A selection of T cell receptor beta chains follows, all from one sample in a study of blood T cell repertoires in COVID-19. Some clones are missing from TCRdb's copy, which holds only in-frame ones; the method was immunoSEQ multiplex PCR. The table lists just over 150,000 clones, 88% of them singletons. Input material: PBMCs or T cells enriched from blood (not recorded which). The receptor set was obtained from a woman between 50 and 59 years old who had recovered from COVID-19. Both conserved end residues are part of each CDR3. The D gene is left open where the match is weak. Clone size is not always given. Where it is, it says once, few, many or a class for expanded clones.

cdr3_aa: CASSFMEGRGYGYTF
cdr3_nt: TGTGCCAGCAGCTTTATGGAAGGGCGGGGCTATGGCTACACCTTC
d_call: .
v_call: TRBV7-2
clone_size: .
j_call: TRBJ1-2

cdr3_aa: CASSEEGAAKNIQYF
cdr3_nt: TGTGCCAGCAGTGAAGAGGGGGCGGCCAAAAACATTCAGTACTTC
d_call: TRBD1
v_call: TRBV6-1
clone_size: .
j_call: TRBJ2-4

cdr3_aa: CASSEERGVGEQFF
cdr3_nt: TGTGCCAGCAGTGAGGAGCGGGGCGTCGGTGAGCAGTTCTTC
d_call: TRBD2
v_call: TRBV2
clone_size: .
j_call: TRBJ2-1

cdr3_aa: CASSQDLGPRGEKLFF
cdr3_nt: TGTGCCAGCAGCCAAGATCTCGGACCCCGAGGGGAAAAACTGTTTTTT
d_call: .
v_call: TRBV3-1/TRBV3-2
clone_size: .
j_call: TRBJ1-4

cdr3_aa: CASSVADSYEQYF
cdr3_nt: TGTGCCAGCAGCGTAGCAGATTCCTACGAGCAGTACTTC
d_call: .
v_call: TRBV9
clone_size: .
j_call: TRBJ2-7

cdr3_aa: CSVEESTGDRIYEQYF
cdr3_nt: TGCAGCGTTGAAGAATCGACAGGGGACCGCATCTACGAGCAGTACTTC
d_call: TRBD1
v_call: TRBV29-1
clone_size: .
j_call: TRBJ2-7

cdr3_aa: CASSSQTGSGNTIYF
cdr3_nt: TGCGCCAGCAGCTCGCAGACAGGTTCAGGAAACACCATATATTTT
d_call: .
v_call: TRBV5-1
clone_size: .
j_call: TRBJ1-3

cdr3_aa: CASSEASFGGRSSYNSPLHF
cdr3_nt: TGTGCCAGCAGTGAAGCTTCGTTCGGGGGGAGAAGCTCCTATAATTCACCCCTCCACTTT
d_call: .
v_call: TRBV6-1
clone_size: .
j_call: TRBJ1-6

cdr3_aa: CASTMTRRGTEAFF
cdr3_nt: TGTGCCAGCACCATGACGAGGCGGGGCACTGAAGCTTTCTTT
d_call: .
v_call: TRBV6-5
clone_size: .
j_call: TRBJ1-1

cdr3_aa: CASSVAGGPVGELFF
cdr3_nt: TGTGCCAGCAGTGTAGCGGGGGGGCCCGTCGGGGAGCTGTTTTTT
d_call: TRBD2
v_call: TRBV6-1
clone_size: .
j_call: TRBJ2-2

cdr3_aa: CASSFGTGSGYGYTF
cdr3_nt: TGTGCCAGCAGCTTCGGGACAGGGAGCGGCTATGGCTACACCTTC
d_call: TRBD1
v_call: TRBV5-4
clone_size: .
j_call: TRBJ1-2

cdr3_aa: CASSSAGTGNYGYTF
cdr3_nt: TGTGCCAGCAGCTCCGCGGGGACAGGGAACTATGGCTACACCTTC
d_call: TRBD1
v_call: TRBV7-2
clone_size: .
j_call: TRBJ1-2

cdr3_aa: CASSMSAGGDTDTQYF
cdr3_nt: TGTGCCAGTTCTATGTCAGCGGGGGGGGACACAGATACGCAGTATTTT
d_call: TRBD2
v_call: TRBV19
clone_size: .
j_call: TRBJ2-3

cdr3_aa: CASSQGDSLSTYEQYF
cdr3_nt: TGCGCCAGCAGTCAGGGGGACAGTTTGAGCACGTACGAGCAGTACTTC
d_call: TRBD1
v_call: TRBV23-1
clone_size: few
j_call: TRBJ2-7

cdr3_aa: CASSVDRGEAFF
cdr3_nt: TGCGCCAGCAGCGTGGACAGGGGTGAAGCTTTCTTT
d_call: TRBD1
v_call: TRBV5-1
clone_size: .
j_call: TRBJ1-1

cdr3_aa: CASSVATGYNEQFF
cdr3_nt: TGTGCCAGCAGCGTAGCTACAGGCTACAATGAGCAGTTCTTC
d_call: .
v_call: TRBV9
clone_size: .
j_call: TRBJ2-1

cdr3_aa: CASSRDYTGELFF
cdr3_nt: TGTGCCAGCAGTAGGGACTACACCGGGGAGCTGTTTTTT
d_call: .
v_call: TRBV5-5
clone_size: .
j_call: TRBJ2-2

cdr3_aa: CASSGGGSSGNTIYF
cdr3_nt: TGTGCCAGCAGTGGGGGAGGCTCCTCTGGAAACACCATATATTTT
d_call: .
v_call: TRBV7-2
clone_size: .
j_call: TRBJ1-3

cdr3_aa: CASSPSKSGLGHYEQYF
cdr3_nt: TGTGCCAGCAGCCCATCCAAATCGGGACTAGGGCACTACGAGCAGTACTTC
d_call: TRBD2
v_call: TRBV3-1/TRBV3-2
clone_size: .
j_call: TRBJ2-7

cdr3_aa: CASSQGLAITSNEQYF
cdr3_nt: TGCGCCAGCAGCCAAGGACTAGCCATTACCTCGAACGAGCAGTACTTC
d_call: TRBD2
v_call: TRBV4-3
clone_size: .
j_call: TRBJ2-7

cdr3_aa: CASSLGGTQNSYEQYF
cdr3_nt: TGTGCCAGCAGCTTGGGGGGAACCCAAAATTCCTACGAGCAGTACTTC
d_call: .
v_call: TRBV11-3
clone_size: .
j_call: TRBJ2-7

cdr3_aa: CASSLTGAPNEKLFF
cdr3_nt: TGTGCCAGCAGCTTAACAGGGGCCCCTAATGAAAAACTGTTTTTT
d_call: TRBD1
v_call: TRBV7-2
clone_size: .
j_call: TRBJ1-4

cdr3_aa: CASSWLTGDTQYF
cdr3_nt: TGCGCCAGCAGCTGGTTGACTGGGGATACGCAGTATTTT
d_call: .
v_call: TRBV5-1
clone_size: .
j_call: TRBJ2-3

cdr3_aa: CASSLSGTGVHEQYF
cdr3_nt: TGTGCCAGCAGCCTCTCCGGGACAGGGGTGCACGAGCAGTACTTC
d_call: TRBD1
v_call: TRBV13
clone_size: .
j_call: TRBJ2-7

cdr3_aa: CASQRGPSTEAFF
cdr3_nt: TGTGCCAGTCAAAGGGGGCCATCCACTGAAGCTTTCTTT
d_call: TRBD1
v_call: TRBV19
clone_size: .
j_call: TRBJ1-1

cdr3_aa: CASSPKGAGITYEQYF
cdr3_nt: TGTGCCAGCAGCCCTAAAGGGGCAGGGATCACCTACGAGCAGTACTTC
d_call: .
v_call: TRBV6-2/TRBV6-3
clone_size: once
j_call: TRBJ2-7

cdr3_aa: CASSPGVAAQETQYF
cdr3_nt: TGCGCCAGCAGCCCCGGGGTGGCGGCACAAGAGACCCAGTACTTC
d_call: .
v_call: TRBV5-1
clone_size: .
j_call: TRBJ2-5

cdr3_aa: CASSLGGTGNTIYF
cdr3_nt: TGCGCCAGCAGCTTGGGGGGGACAGGAAACACCATATATTTT
d_call: .
v_call: TRBV5-1
clone_size: once
j_call: TRBJ1-3

cdr3_aa: CASSSPGVETQYF
cdr3_nt: TGTGCCAGCAGCTCCCCGGGGGTAGAGACCCAGTACTTC
d_call: .
v_call: TRBV11-3
clone_size: .
j_call: TRBJ2-5

cdr3_aa: CASSLDRGRGQIYEQYF
cdr3_nt: TGCGCCAGCAGCTTGGACAGGGGGCGAGGACAAATCTACGAGCAGTACTTC
d_call: TRBD1
v_call: TRBV5-1
clone_size: .
j_call: TRBJ2-7

cdr3_aa: CASSQGQAHYTF
cdr3_nt: TGCGCCAGCAGCCAAGGACAGGCCCACTACACCTTC
d_call: .
v_call: TRBV4-1
clone_size: .
j_call: TRBJ1-2

cdr3_aa: CASSLGGTGNQPQHF
cdr3_nt: TGTGCCAGCAGCTTGGGCGGGACAGGCAATCAGCCCCAGCATTTT
d_call: TRBD1
v_call: TRBV11-2
clone_size: .
j_call: TRBJ1-5

cdr3_aa: CASSQDQGYGYTF
cdr3_nt: TGCGCCAGCAGCCAAGATCAGGGCTATGGCTACACCTTC
d_call: .
v_call: TRBV4-3
clone_size: .
j_call: TRBJ1-2

cdr3_aa: CAWSPPGLAGEDTQYF
cdr3_nt: TGTGCCTGGAGCCCCCCGGGACTAGCGGGGGAAGATACGCAGTATTTT
d_call: TRBD2
v_call: TRBV30
clone_size: .
j_call: TRBJ2-3

cdr3_aa: CASSGTPSYNEQFF
cdr3_nt: TGTGCCAGCTCAGGGACTCCTTCCTACAATGAGCAGTTCTTC
d_call: .
v_call: TRBV25-1
clone_size: .
j_call: TRBJ2-1

cdr3_aa: CASSYRGSTDTQYF
cdr3_nt: TGTGCCAGCAGCTATAGGGGTAGCACAGATACGCAGTATTTT
d_call: .
v_call: TRBV9
clone_size: .
j_call: TRBJ2-3

cdr3_aa: CASSDLDSKNIQYF
cdr3_nt: TGTGCCAGCAGTGATTTGGACTCCAAAAACATTCAGTACTTC
d_call: .
v_call: TRBV25-1
clone_size: once
j_call: TRBJ2-4

cdr3_aa: CASSLTVTNEKLFF
cdr3_nt: TGTGCCAGCAGCTTGACAGTTACTAATGAAAAACTGTTTTTT
d_call: .
v_call: TRBV7-9
clone_size: .
j_call: TRBJ1-4

cdr3_aa: CASAPGGREVGELFF
cdr3_nt: TGTGCCAGCGCCCCCGGGGGTCGAGAGGTCGGGGAGCTGTTTTTT
d_call: .
v_call: TRBV9
clone_size: once
j_call: TRBJ2-2

cdr3_aa: CASSEGTGFWNQPQHF
cdr3_nt: TGTGCCAGCAGTGAAGGGACTGGATTTTGGAATCAGCCCCAGCATTTT
d_call: .
v_call: TRBV6-1
clone_size: .
j_call: TRBJ1-5

cdr3_aa: CASSQEQGDNQPQHF
cdr3_nt: TGCGCCAGCAGCCAAGAACAGGGAGACAATCAGCCCCAGCATTTT
d_call: .
v_call: TRBV4-1
clone_size: .
j_call: TRBJ1-5

cdr3_aa: CASSQDPDRDRALSQPQHF
cdr3_nt: TGTGCCAGCAGCCAAGACCCAGATCGGGACAGGGCTCTTAGTCAGCCCCAGCATTTT
d_call: TRBD1
v_call: TRBV3-1/TRBV3-2
clone_size: .
j_call: TRBJ1-5

cdr3_aa: CASSPTSGAHNEQFF
cdr3_nt: TGTGCCAGCAGCCCTACTAGCGGGGCCCACAATGAGCAGTTCTTC
d_call: TRBD2
v_call: TRBV7-3
clone_size: .
j_call: TRBJ2-1

cdr3_aa: CASLSGTSGYNEQFF
cdr3_nt: TGTGCCAGCCTTTCTGGGACTAGCGGTTACAATGAGCAGTTCTTC
d_call: TRBD2
v_call: TRBV6-6
clone_size: .
j_call: TRBJ2-1

cdr3_aa: CASSFVSDQETQYF
cdr3_nt: TGTGCCAGCAGCTTTGTCTCAGACCAAGAGACCCAGTACTTC
d_call: .
v_call: TRBV11-2
clone_size: .
j_call: TRBJ2-5

cdr3_aa: CASSIYLTVDGYTF
cdr3_nt: TGTGCCAGTAGTATCTACCTGACAGTAGATGGCTACACCTTC
d_call: .
v_call: TRBV19
clone_size: .
j_call: TRBJ1-2

cdr3_aa: CASSISQGDYNEQFF
cdr3_nt: TGTGCCAGTAGTATATCCCAGGGCGACTACAATGAGCAGTTCTTC
d_call: .
v_call: TRBV19
clone_size: .
j_call: TRBJ2-1

cdr3_aa: CASSPRGSYNEQFF
cdr3_nt: TGTGCCAGTAGTCCCAGGGGGTCCTACAATGAGCAGTTCTTC
d_call: TRBD1
v_call: TRBV19
clone_size: .
j_call: TRBJ2-1

cdr3_aa: CASSATRGQGGGYTF
cdr3_nt: TGTGCCAGCAGTGCAACCAGGGGACAGGGCGGGGGCTACACCTTC
d_call: TRBD1
v_call: TRBV25-1
clone_size: .
j_call: TRBJ1-2

cdr3_aa: CASSISLADEQFF
cdr3_nt: TGTGCCAGTAGTATCTCTCTTGCGGATGAGCAGTTCTTC
d_call: .
v_call: TRBV19
clone_size: .
j_call: TRBJ2-1

cdr3_aa: CASSRTANSNQPQHF
cdr3_nt: TGTGCCAGTAGTAGGACAGCTAATAGCAATCAGCCCCAGCATTTT
d_call: .
v_call: TRBV19
clone_size: once
j_call: TRBJ1-5

cdr3_aa: CASSVMDREGYTF
cdr3_nt: TGTGCCAGCAGCGTAATGGACAGGGAAGGCTACACCTTC
d_call: TRBD1
v_call: TRBV9
clone_size: .
j_call: TRBJ1-2

cdr3_aa: CASSQVTSGATGELFF
cdr3_nt: TGTGCCAGCAGCCAAGTTACTAGCGGGGCCACCGGGGAGCTGTTTTTT
d_call: TRBD2
v_call: TRBV3-1/TRBV3-2
clone_size: .
j_call: TRBJ2-2